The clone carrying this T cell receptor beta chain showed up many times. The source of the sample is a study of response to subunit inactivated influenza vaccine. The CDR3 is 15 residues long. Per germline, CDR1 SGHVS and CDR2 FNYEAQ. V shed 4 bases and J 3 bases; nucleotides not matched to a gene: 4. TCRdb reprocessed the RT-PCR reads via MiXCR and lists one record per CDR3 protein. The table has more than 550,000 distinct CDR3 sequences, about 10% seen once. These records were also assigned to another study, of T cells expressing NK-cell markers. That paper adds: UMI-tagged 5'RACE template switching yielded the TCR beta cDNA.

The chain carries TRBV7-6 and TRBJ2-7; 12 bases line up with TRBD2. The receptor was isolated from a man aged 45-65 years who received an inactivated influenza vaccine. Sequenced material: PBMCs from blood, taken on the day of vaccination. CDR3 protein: CASSSGTSGYYEQYF. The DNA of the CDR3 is TGTGCCAGCAGCTCCGGGACTAGCGGGTACTACGAGCAGTACTTC.